This T cell receptor (beta chain) originates from a study of response to subunit inactivated influenza vaccine. The study, taken as a whole, reports: The authors suggested that every seasonal influenza vaccination recruits few new T cells.

The CDR3 extends over 14 amino acids. Trimming cost V 5 bases and J 2 bases, with 13 bases left between them. Germline values: CDR1 PRHDT, CDR2 FYEKMQ (reference sequence). Each CDR3 protein is one row after TCRdb ran MiXCR on the RT-PCR reads. The sample has about 540,000 distinct CDR3 sequences, approximately 22% seen once. This clonotype occurred a few times. Its target is unknown. A further study also used this sample, focusing on T cells expressing NK-cell markers. Turning to that study: Researchers built TCR beta cDNA using 5'RACE template switching with UMIs. From sorted CD3+CD56+NKG2C+, CD3+CD56+NKG2C- and CD3+CD56-NKG2C+ T cells came the TCR beta repertoires.

This rearrangement joins TRBV13 to TRBJ2-7; the D call may be TRBD1 or TRBD2 (5 bases each). Specimen: CD4+ T cells sorted from PBMCs, collected approximately 12 days after vaccination. The TCR was taken from a man aged 50-60 years who received an inactivated influenza vaccine. The CDR3 region has the DNA TGTGCCAGCAGCCTCCGGGACGGTACCTACGAGCAGTACTTC. This gives the protein CASSLRDGTYEQYF.